This T cell receptor (beta chain) was recorded in a study of blood T cell repertoires in COVID-19. Study details: Nucleic acid was either cDNA or gDNA, and it came from T cells, B-cell-depleted T cells, or PBMCs.

Authors' analysis steps: Researchers report that nucleated cell counts were estimated from reference gene primer amplification. Method: immunoSEQ multiplex PCR; TCRdb's copy keeps in-frame clones and lacks some. V and J calls and clone size are as listed in that table; D and trimming were resolved from the DNA. The table has 130,000 or so clones, about 85% seen once. Trimming stripped 5 bases from V and 9 bases from J, with 14 bases between. This CDR3 is 13 amino acids long. Germline values: CDR1 SGHNT, CDR2 YENEEA. The sample comprised peripheral blood. The TCR originated in a human donor with COVID-19, enrolled during active disease. The donor label of this sample is uncertain. The genes are TRBV11-3 and TRBJ2-1, with D tentatively TRBD1 (5 bases). The CDR3 here is CASSPTVQGEQFF. CDR3 in DNA: TGTGCCAGCAGCCCTACAGTCCAGGGTGAGCAGTTCTTC.